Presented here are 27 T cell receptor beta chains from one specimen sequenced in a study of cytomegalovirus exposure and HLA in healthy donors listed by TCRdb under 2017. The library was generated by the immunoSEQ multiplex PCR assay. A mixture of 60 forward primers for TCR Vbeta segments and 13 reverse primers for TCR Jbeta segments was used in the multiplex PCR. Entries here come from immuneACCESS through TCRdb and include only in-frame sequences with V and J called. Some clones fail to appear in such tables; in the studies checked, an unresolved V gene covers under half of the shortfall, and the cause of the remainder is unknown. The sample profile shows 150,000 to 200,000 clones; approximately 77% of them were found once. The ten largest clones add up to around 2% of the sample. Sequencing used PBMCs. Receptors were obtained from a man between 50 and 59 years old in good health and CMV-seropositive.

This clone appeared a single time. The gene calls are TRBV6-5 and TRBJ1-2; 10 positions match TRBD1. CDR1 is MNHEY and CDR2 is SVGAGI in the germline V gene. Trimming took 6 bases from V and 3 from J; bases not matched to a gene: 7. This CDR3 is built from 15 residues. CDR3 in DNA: TGTGCCAGCAGAAGAGGGACAGGGGAACACTATGGCTACACCTTC. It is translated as CASRRGTGEHYGYTF.

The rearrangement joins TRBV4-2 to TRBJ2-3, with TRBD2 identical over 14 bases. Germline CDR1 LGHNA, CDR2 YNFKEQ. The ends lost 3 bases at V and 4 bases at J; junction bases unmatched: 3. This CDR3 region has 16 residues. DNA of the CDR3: TGTGCCAGCAGCCAGACTAGCGGGGGGGGCGCAGATACGCAGTATTTT. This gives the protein CASSQTSGGGADTQYF.

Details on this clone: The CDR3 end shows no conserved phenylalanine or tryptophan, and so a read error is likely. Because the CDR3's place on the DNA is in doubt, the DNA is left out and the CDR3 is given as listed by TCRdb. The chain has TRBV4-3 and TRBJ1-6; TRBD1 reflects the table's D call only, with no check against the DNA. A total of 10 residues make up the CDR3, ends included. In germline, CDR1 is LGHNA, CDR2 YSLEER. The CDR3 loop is CASSQDGPPI.

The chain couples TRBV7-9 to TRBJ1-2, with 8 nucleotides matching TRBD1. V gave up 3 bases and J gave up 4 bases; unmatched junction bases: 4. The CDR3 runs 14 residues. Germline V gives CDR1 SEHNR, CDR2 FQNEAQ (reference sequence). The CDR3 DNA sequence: TGTGCCAGCAGCTTTGACAGGGGAACCTATGGCTACACCTTC. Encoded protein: CASSFDRGTYGYTF.

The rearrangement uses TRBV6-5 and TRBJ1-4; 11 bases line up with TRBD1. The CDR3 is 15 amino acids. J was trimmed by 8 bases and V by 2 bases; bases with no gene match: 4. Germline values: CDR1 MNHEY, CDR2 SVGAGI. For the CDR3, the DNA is TGTGCCAGCAGTTACGGGACAGGGGGTCTCGAAAAACTGTTTTTT. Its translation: CASSYGTGGLEKLFF.

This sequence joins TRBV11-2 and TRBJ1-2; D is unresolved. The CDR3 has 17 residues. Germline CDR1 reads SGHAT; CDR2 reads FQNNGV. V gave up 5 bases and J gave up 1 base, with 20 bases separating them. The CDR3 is CASSLTAIVKSNYGYTF. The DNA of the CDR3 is TGTGCCAGCAGCCTTACCGCGATAGTCAAAAGTAACTATGGCTACACCTTC.

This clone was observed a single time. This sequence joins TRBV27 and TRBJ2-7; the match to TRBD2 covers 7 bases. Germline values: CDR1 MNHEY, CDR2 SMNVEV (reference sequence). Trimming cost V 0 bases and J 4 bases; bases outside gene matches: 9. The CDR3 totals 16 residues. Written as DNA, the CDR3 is TGTGCCAGCAGTTTATCGGGAGGGGACTTCGTTTACGAGCAGTACTTC. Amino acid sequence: CASSLSGGDFVYEQYF.

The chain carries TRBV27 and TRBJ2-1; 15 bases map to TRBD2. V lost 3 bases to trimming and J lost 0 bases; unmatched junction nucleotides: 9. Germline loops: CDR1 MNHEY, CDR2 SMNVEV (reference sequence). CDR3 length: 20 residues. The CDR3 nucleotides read TGTGCCAGCAGTTTCCAGGGACTAGCGGGGGGCCGATTCTCCTACAATGAGCAGTTCTTC. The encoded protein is CASSFQGLAGGRFSYNEQFF.

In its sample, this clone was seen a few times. As DNA, the CDR3 is TGTGCCTGGAGTCGGTCCCTTAGGGGTAATGAAAAACTGTTTTTT. It codes for CAWSRSLRGNEKLFF. This chain uses TRBV30 with TRBJ1-4, with D possibly matching TRBD1 (5 bases). Deletions cut 2 bases from V and 4 bases from J, with 14 bases between. Germline lookup yields CDR1 GTSNPN and CDR2 SVGIG (reference sequence). This CDR3 has 15 residues.

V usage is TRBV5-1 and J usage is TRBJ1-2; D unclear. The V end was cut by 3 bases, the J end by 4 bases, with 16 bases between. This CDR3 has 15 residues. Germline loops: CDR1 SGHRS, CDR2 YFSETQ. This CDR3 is CASSSIPRSGYGYTF. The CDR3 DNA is TGCGCCAGCAGCTCCATCCCGAGGAGCGGCTATGGCTACACCTTC.

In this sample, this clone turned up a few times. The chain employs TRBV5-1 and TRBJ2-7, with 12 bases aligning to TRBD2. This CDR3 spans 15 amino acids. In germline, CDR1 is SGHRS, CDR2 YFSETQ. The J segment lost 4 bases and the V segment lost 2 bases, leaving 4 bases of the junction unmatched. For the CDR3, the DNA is TGCGCCAGCAGCTTTACTAGCGGGGGGACGTACGAGCAGTACTTC. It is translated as CASSFTSGGTYEQYF. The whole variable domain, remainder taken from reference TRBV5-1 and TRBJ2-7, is KAGVTQTPRYLIKTRGQQVTLSCSPISGHRSVSWYQQTPGQGLQFLFEYFSETQRNKGNFPGRFSGRQFSNSRSEMNVSTLELGDSALYLCASSFTSGGTYEQYFGPGTRLTVT.

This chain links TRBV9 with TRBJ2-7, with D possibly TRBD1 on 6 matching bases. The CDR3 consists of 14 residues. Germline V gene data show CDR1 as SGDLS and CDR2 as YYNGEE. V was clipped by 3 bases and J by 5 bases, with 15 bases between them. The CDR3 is CASSATRGRNEQYF. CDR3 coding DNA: TGTGCCAGCAGCGCAACCAGGGGAAGGAACGAGCAGTACTTC. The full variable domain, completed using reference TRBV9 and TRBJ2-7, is DSGVTQTPKHLITATGQRVTLRCSPRSGDLSVYWYQQSLDQGLQFLIQYYNGEERAKGNILERFSAQQFPDLHSELNLSSLELGDSALYFCASSATRGRNEQYFGPGTRLTVT.

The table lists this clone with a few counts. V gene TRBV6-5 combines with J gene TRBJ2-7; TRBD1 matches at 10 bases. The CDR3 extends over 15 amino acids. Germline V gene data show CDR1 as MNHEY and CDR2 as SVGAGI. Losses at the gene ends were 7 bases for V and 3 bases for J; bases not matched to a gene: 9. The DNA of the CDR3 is TGTGCCAGCACCGAACTAGGGACAGGGGACTACGAGCAGTACTTC. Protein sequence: CASTELGTGDYEQYF.

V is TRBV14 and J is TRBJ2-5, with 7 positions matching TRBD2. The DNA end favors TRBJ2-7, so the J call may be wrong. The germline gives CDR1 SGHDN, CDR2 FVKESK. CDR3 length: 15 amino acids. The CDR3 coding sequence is TGTGCCAGCAGCCGCTCTGGCGGGGGATATTACGAGCAGTACTTC. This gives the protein CASSRSGGGYYEQYF.

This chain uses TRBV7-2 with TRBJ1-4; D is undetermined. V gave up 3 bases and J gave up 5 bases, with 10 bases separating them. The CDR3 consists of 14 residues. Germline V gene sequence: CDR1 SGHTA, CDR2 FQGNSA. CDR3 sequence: CASSFPGKNEKLFF. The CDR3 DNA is TGTGCCAGCAGCTTTCCGGGGAAAAATGAAAAACTGTTTTTT.

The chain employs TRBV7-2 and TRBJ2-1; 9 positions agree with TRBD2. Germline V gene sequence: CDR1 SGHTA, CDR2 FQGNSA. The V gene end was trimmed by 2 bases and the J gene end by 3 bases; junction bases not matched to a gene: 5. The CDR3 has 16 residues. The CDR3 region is CASSLRAGGHYNEQFF. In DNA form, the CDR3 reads TGTGCCAGCAGCTTAAGGGCGGGGGGGCACTACAATGAGCAGTTCTTC.

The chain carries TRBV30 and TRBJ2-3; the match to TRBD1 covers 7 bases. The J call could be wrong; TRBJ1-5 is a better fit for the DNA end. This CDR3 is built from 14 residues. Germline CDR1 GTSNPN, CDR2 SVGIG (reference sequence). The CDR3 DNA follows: TGTGCCTGGGGCCTACTAGCGGGGACAGATACGCAGCATTTT. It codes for CAWGLLAGTDTQHF.

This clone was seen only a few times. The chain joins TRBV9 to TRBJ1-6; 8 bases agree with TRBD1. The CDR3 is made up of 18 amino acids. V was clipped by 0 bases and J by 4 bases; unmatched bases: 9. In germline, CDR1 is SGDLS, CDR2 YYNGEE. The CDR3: CASSVGLQGADYNSPLHF. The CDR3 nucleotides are TGTGCCAGCAGCGTAGGACTGCAGGGGGCCGATTATAATTCACCCCTCCACTTT.

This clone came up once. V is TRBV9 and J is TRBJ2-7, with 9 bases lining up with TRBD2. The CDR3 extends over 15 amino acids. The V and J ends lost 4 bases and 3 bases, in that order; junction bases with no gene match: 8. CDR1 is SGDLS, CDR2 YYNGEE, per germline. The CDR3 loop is CASSSYSGGGYEQYF. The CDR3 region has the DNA TGTGCCAGCAGCTCATATAGCGGGGGAGGCTACGAGCAGTACTTC.

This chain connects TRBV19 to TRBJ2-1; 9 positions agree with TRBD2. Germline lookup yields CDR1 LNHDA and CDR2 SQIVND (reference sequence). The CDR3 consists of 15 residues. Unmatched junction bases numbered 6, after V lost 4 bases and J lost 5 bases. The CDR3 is CASSTRGLANNEQFF. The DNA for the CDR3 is TGTGCCAGTAGTACCCGGGGACTAGCAAACAATGAGCAGTTCTTC.

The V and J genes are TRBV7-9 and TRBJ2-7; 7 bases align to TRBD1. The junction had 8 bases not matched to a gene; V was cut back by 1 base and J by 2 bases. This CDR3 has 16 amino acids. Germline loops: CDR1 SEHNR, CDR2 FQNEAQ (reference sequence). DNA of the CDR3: TGTGCCAGCAGCTTAGATTCGACAGGGCCAACCTACGAGCAGTACTTC. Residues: CASSLDSTGPTYEQYF.

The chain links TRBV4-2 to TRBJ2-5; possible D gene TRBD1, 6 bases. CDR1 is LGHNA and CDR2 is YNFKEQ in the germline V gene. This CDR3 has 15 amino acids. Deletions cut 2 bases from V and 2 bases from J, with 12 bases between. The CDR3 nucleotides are TGTGCCAGCAGCCAAAGGGGGTTCCCACAAGAGACCCAGTACTTC. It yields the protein CASSQRGFPQETQYF.

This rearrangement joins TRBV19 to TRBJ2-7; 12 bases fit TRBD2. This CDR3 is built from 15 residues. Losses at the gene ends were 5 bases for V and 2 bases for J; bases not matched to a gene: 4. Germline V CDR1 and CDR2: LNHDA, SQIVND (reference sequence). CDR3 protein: CASSLRTSGAYEQYF. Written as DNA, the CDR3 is TGTGCCAGTAGTCTTCGGACTAGCGGGGCCTACGAGCAGTACTTC.

CDR3 in DNA: TGTGCCAGCAGTACCCTACGTGGGGGGGCTAAGGGCTACACCTTC. Its protein product is CASSTLRGGAKGYTF. This chain links TRBV27 with TRBJ1-2, with a possible D match to TRBD1 (6 bases). The ends were cut back, 5 bases at V and 8 bases at J, with 21 bases in the middle. Germline V lookup: CDR1 MNHEY, CDR2 SMNVEV (reference sequence). The CDR3 totals 15 residues.

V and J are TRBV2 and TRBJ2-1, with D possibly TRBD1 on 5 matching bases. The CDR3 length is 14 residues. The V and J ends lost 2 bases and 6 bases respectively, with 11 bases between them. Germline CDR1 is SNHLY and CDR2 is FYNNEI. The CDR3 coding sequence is TGTGCCAGCAGTGAACAGGGCCCCCCCAATGAGCAGTTCTTC. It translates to CASSEQGPPNEQFF.

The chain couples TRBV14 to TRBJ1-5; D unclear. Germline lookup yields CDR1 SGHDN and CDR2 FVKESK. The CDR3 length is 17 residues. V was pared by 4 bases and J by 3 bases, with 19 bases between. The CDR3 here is CASSPSLPGSPNQPQHF. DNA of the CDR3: TGTGCCAGCAGCCCGTCCCTCCCTGGCTCCCCCAATCAGCCCCAGCATTTT.

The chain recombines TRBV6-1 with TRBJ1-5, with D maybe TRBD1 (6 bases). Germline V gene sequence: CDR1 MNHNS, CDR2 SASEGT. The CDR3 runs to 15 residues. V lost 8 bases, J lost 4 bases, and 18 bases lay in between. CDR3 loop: CASLRGRGVNQPQHF. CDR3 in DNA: TGTGCCAGCTTGAGGGGGAGGGGAGTAAATCAGCCCCAGCATTTT.